The 3 T cell receptor beta chains in this list originate from one sample, sequenced in a study of T cells after somatic rescue of genetic block. Measured with immunoSEQ multiplex PCR; TCRdb has only the in-frame clones, and not every one. This sample has thousands of clones, with around 85% found just once. Material: peripheral blood mononuclear cells (PBMCs). These receptors all come from a boy between 5 and 17 years old.

This chain joins TRBV29-1 and TRBJ1-3; D call uncertain. Germline CDR1 SQVTM, CDR2 ANQGSEA. CDR3 size: 15 residues. The ends were cut back, 5 bases at V and 15 bases at J, with 29 bases in the middle. CDR3 DNA: TGCAGCGTTATTTGTTGTGACATAACTCTGGAAACACCATATTTT. Encoded protein: CSVICCDITLETPYF. Based on the CDR3 plus reference TRBV29-1 and TRBJ1-3, the full variable domain is SAVISQKPSRDICQRGTSLTIQCQVDSQVTMMFWYRQQPGQSLTLIATANQGSEATYESGFVIDKFPISRPNLTFSTLTVSNMSPEDSSIYLCSVICCDITLETPYFGEGSWLTVV.

The chain carries TRBV28 and TRBJ2-5; possibly TRBD2 for D (5 bases). Germline loops: CDR1 MDHEN, CDR2 SYDVKM. The V end lost 1 base, the J end lost 7 bases, and 16 bases lay between the germline ends. The CDR3 spans 15 residues. CDR3 sequence: CASSLFRGTLRTQYF. In DNA, the CDR3 is TGTGCCAGCAGTTTATTTCGGGGAACCCTCCGGACCCAGTACTTC.

The chain couples TRBV7-6 to TRBJ2-1; 8 bases fit TRBD2. J lost 10 bases, V lost 3 bases, and 5 bases had no gene match. The germline gives CDR1 SGHVS, CDR2 FNYEAQ. The CDR3 is 13 amino acids. In nucleotides, the CDR3 is TGTGCCAGCAGCTTTCCAGCGGGAGACGAGCAGTTCTTC. Translation: CASSFPAGDEQFF. Supplemented by reference TRBV7-6 and TRBJ2-1, the full variable domain reads GAGVSQSPRYKVTKRGQDVALRCDPISGHVSLYWYRQALGQGPEFLTYFNYEAQQDKSGLPNDRFSAERPEGSISTLTIQRTEQRDSAMYRCASSFPAGDEQFFGPGTRLTVL.